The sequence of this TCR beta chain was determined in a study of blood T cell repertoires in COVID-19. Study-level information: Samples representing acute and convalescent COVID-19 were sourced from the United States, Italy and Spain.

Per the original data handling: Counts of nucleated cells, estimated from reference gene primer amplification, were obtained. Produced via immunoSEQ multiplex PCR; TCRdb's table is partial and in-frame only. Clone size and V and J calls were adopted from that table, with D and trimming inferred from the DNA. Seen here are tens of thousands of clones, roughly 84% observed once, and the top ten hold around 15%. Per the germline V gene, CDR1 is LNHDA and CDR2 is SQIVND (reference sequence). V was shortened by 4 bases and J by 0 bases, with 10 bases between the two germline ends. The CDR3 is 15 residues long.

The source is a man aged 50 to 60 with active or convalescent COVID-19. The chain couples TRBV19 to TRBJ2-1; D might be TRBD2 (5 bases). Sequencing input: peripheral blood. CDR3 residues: CASSTSSNSYNEQFF. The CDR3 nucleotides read TGTGCCAGTAGTACTAGCTCCAACTCCTACAATGAGCAGTTCTTC.